The clone carrying this T cell receptor beta chain was detected once. Antigen unknown. These data belong to a study of cytomegalovirus exposure and HLA in healthy donors. Overall study context: Samples from HLA-typed donors yielded about 85 million unique TCRs in an early data release.

Study-wide points: Cytomegalovirus association was listed for approximately 150 TCR beta chains. In vitro work confirmed that three CMV-associated chains recognize CMV antigens.

CDR1 and CDR2 from the germline V gene are SQVTM and ANQGSEA. V lost 4 bases to trimming and J lost 6 bases, with 8 bases between them. This CDR3 comprises 11 residues. Primers included in the PCR were 60 Vbeta and 13 Jbeta primers. Profiled with immunoSEQ multiplex PCR; TCRdb holds only in-frame clones, not every one. The table records around 200,000 clones, roughly four fifths of them present only once. The sample was PBMCs. The J gene is TRBJ2-3, the V gene TRBV29-1, with D uncertain. The TCR was taken from a man aged 25 to 45 in good health and CMV-seronegative. CDR3 loop: CSVVHYDTQYF. CDR3 nucleotide sequence: TGCAGCGTTGTTCACTATGATACGCAGTATTTT.